This entry lists 10 T cell receptor beta chains sequenced from one sample in a study of blood T cell repertoires in COVID-19. Only in-frame clones appear in the TCRdb table, and some are missing; sequencing was by immunoSEQ multiplex PCR. The sample has roughly 90,000 clones; about 82% are singletons. The sample was peripheral blood. These receptors originate from a human donor in a cohort sampled during active COVID-19.

J is TRBJ2-2 and V is TRBV7-9; the match to TRBD1 covers 11 bases. This CDR3 is 18 amino acids long. Germline CDR1 and CDR2: SEHNR and FQNEAQ (reference sequence). The ends lost 5 bases at V and 3 bases at J; junction bases unmatched: 11. The CDR3: CASSPPRRDRGYTGELFF. Here the CDR3 DNA reads TGTGCCAGCAGCCCCCCCAGGCGGGACAGGGGGTACACCGGGGAGCTGTTTTTT.

The V call is TRBV27, the J call TRBJ2-5; no reliable D call. The CDR3 totals 14 residues. From germline, CDR1 is MNHEY and CDR2 SMNVEV (reference sequence). The V end lost 3 bases, the J end lost 4 bases, and 12 bases lay between the germline ends. CDR3 sequence reads: CASSFSGGRETQYF. The CDR3 nucleotides read TGTGCCAGCAGTTTCTCCGGCGGCCGAGAGACCCAGTACTTC.

The chain is built from TRBV18 and TRBJ1-2; the D is unclear. Germline V lookup: CDR1 KGHSH, CDR2 LQKENI. The CDR3 is 14 amino acids. Trimming shortened V by 6 bases and J by 4 bases, and 15 bases separated the two germline ends. CDR3 residues: CASSPPVVLYGYTF. Written as DNA, the CDR3 is TGTGCCAGCTCCCCCCCGGTAGTTCTCTATGGCTACACCTTC.

The sample holds one count of this clone. The rearrangement joins TRBV18 to TRBJ2-3; 7 bases match TRBD2. This CDR3 is built from 18 residues. Trimming at V came to 3 bases and at J to 3 bases, leaving 15 bases not matched to a gene. From germline, CDR1 is KGHSH and CDR2 LQKENI. In DNA, the CDR3 is TGTGCCAGCTCACCGTTCAATACGGCGGGAGTCACAACAGATACGCAGTATTTT. This codes for CASSPFNTAGVTTDTQYF. Complete variable domain (other parts from reference TRBV18 and TRBJ2-3): NAGVMQNPRHLVRRRGQEARLRCSPMKGHSHVYWYRQLPEEGLKFMVYLQKENIIDESGMPKERFSAEFPKEGPSILRIQQVVRGDSAAYFCASSPFNTAGVTTDTQYFGPGTRLTVL.

This clone showed up just once. The chain carries TRBV9 and TRBJ2-5; D remains unclear. Trimming cost V 0 bases and J 7 bases, with 13 bases left between them. The CDR3 has 14 residues. Germline V CDR1 and CDR2: SGDLS, YYNGEE. The CDR3 reads CASSVGEAPWTQYF. The CDR3 region has the DNA TGTGCCAGCAGCGTAGGAGAGGCCCCTTGGACCCAGTACTTC.

This clone was observed once. The chain employs TRBV3-1 (or the pseudogene TRBV3-2) and TRBJ2-4, with D possibly TRBD2 on 6 matching bases. In germline, CDR1 is LGHDT, CDR2 YNNKEL (reference sequence). The CDR3 covers 16 residues. V dropped 0 bases and J dropped 7 bases, with 16 bases sitting between them. This chain's CDR3 is CASSQDIAAGGNIQYF. The CDR3 DNA is TGTGCCAGCAGCCAAGACATTGCCGCTGGGGGGAACATTCAGTACTTC.

The V gene is TRBV19, the J gene TRBJ2-3, with a weak D call TRBD2 (6 bases). V was clipped by 5 bases and J by 5 bases, with 14 bases between them. The CDR3 is 14 residues long. Germline V gene sequence: CDR1 LNHDA, CDR2 SQIVND (reference sequence). CDR3 region: CASSVPGLKDTQYF. The CDR3 DNA is TGTGCCAGTAGTGTGCCGGGACTCAAAGATACGCAGTATTTT.

The chain recombines TRBV28 with TRBJ1-2; possible D gene TRBD1, 6 bases. The CDR3 contains 14 residues. CDR1 is MDHEN, CDR2 SYDVKM, per germline. Trimming shortened V by 6 bases and J by 5 bases, and 16 bases separated the two germline ends. The CDR3 loop is CASSFRTASYGYTF. CDR3 coding DNA: TGTGCCAGCAGCTTCCGGACAGCAAGTTATGGCTACACCTTC.

The chain carries TRBV19 and TRBJ2-2, with a tentative D call TRBD2 (6 bases). The CDR3 extends over 17 amino acids. With 4 bases removed from V and 2 bases from J, the gap between germline ends came to 17 bases. Germline V gene sequence: CDR1 LNHDA, CDR2 SQIVND (reference sequence). Here the CDR3 reads CASSRARMAGNTGELFF. DNA for the CDR3: TGTGCCAGTAGTAGGGCTAGGATGGCGGGAAACACCGGGGAGCTGTTTTTT.

The chain is built from TRBV7-8 and TRBJ2-3; tentative D call: TRBD2 (7 bases). The CDR3 runs 17 residues. V lost 1 base, J lost 0 bases, and 14 bases lay in between. The germline V gene encodes CDR1 SGHVS and CDR2 FQNEAQ. DNA of the CDR3: TGTGCCAGCAGCTTAGGGGGAGGGACACCCAGCACAGATACGCAGTATTTT. The encoded protein is CASSLGGGTPSTDTQYF.